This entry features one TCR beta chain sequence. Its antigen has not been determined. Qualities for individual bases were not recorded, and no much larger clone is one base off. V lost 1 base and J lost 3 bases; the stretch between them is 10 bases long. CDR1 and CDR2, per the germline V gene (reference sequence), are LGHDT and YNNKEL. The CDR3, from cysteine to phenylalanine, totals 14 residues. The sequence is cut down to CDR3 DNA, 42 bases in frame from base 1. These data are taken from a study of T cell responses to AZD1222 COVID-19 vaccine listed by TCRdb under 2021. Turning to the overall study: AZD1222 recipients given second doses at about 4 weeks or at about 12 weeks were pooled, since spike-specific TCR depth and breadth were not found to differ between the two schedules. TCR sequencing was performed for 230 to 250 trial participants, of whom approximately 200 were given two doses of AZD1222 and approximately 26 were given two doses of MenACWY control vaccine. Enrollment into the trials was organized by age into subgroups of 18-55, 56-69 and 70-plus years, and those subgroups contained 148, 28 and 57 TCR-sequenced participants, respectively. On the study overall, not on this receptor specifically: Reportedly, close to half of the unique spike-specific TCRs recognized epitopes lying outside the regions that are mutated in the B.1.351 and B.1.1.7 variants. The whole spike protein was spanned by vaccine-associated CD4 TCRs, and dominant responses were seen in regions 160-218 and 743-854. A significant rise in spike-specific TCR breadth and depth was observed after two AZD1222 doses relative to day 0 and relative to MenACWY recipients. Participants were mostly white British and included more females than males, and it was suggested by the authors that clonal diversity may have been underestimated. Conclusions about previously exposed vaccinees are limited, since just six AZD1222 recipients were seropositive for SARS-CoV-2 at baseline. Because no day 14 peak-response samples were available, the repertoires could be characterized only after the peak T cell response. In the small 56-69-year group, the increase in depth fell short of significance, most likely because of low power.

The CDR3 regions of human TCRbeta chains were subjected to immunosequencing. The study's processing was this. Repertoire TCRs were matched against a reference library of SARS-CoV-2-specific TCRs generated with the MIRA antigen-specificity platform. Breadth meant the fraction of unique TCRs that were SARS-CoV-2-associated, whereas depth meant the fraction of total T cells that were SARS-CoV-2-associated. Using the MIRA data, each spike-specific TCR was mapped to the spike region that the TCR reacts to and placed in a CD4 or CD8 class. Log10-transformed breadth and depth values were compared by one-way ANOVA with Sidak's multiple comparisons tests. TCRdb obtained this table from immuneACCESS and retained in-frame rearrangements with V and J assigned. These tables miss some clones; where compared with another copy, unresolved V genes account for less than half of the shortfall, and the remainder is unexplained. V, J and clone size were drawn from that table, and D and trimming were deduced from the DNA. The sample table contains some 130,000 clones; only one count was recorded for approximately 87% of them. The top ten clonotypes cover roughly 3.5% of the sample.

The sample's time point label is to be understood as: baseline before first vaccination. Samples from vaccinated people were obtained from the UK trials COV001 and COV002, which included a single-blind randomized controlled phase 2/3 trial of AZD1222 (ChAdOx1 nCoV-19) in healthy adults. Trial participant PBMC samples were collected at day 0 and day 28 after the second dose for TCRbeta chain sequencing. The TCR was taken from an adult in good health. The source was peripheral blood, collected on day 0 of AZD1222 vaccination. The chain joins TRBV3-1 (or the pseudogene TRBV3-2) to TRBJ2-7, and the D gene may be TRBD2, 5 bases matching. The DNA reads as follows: TGTGCCAGCAGCCAAGGGGTAGGAGGCTACGAGCAGTACTTC. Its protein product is CASSQGVGGYEQYF.